Below, 18 T cell receptor beta chains from the same sample are listed, as sequenced in a study of blood T cell repertoires in COVID-19 (dated by TCRdb to the early 2020s). The method behind the library was the immunoSEQ multiplex PCR assay. Drawn from immuneACCESS, this table holds only the in-frame rearrangements with V and J called that TCRdb kept. Clones are partly lost; checked studies trace under half to an unresolved V gene and leave the rest unexplained. This sample has under 250,000 clones in its table, and about nine tenths of those were observed once. The ten largest make up around 6.5% of the sample. Material for sequencing was peripheral blood. These receptors all come from a man between 60 and 70 years old who had recovered from COVID-19.

The chain employs TRBV25-1 and TRBJ2-6; 10 nucleotides line up with TRBD1. With 6 bases clipped from V and 4 bases from J, the junction kept 12 bases outside the gene matches. Germline V gene lookup returns CDR1 MGHDK and CDR2 SYGVNS. The CDR3 runs to 18 residues. DNA of the CDR3: TGTGCCAGCAGCAAATCCGGGACAGGGGCCACCGGGGCCAACGTCCTGACTTTC. Its translation is CASSKSGTGATGANVLTF.

The chain couples TRBV3-1 (or the pseudogene TRBV3-2) to TRBJ2-7; D unresolved. From germline, CDR1 is LGHDT and CDR2 YNNKEL (reference sequence). V lost 4 bases and J 6 bases, leaving 13 bases between the germline ends. This CDR3 contains 13 residues. For the CDR3, the DNA is TGTGCCAGCAGCCCTACTTGGTCGCTCGAGCAGTACTTC. This sequence encodes CASSPTWSLEQYF.

J is TRBJ1-4 and V is TRBV7-9; the D is unclear. V shed 1 base and J shed 0 bases, with 9 bases lying between them. Germline lookup yields CDR1 SEHNR and CDR2 FQNEAQ (reference sequence). The CDR3 length is 16 residues. For the CDR3, the DNA is TGTGCCAGCAGCTTAGTTAGCGGGACAACTAATGAAAAACTGTTTTTT. Translation gives CASSLVSGTTNEKLFF.

The V and J genes are TRBV5-5 and TRBJ1-1; 7 bases agree with TRBD1. Germline CDR1 is SGHKS and CDR2 is YYEKEE (reference sequence). The CDR3 extends over 13 amino acids. J lost 1 base, V lost 7 bases, and 4 bases had no gene match. CDR3 coding DNA: TGTGCCAGCCTTCGACAGGGGAACACTGAAGCTTTCTTT. Its translation is CASLRQGNTEAFF.

This chain links TRBV6-5 with TRBJ1-1, with unresolved D. In germline, CDR1 is MNHEY, CDR2 SVGAGI. The V and J ends lost 8 bases and 1 base respectively, with 11 bases between them. This CDR3 contains 13 residues. The CDR3 nucleotides are TGTGCCAGCTTCGGGGTTTGGAACACTGAAGCTTTCTTT. This gives the protein CASFGVWNTEAFF.

This chain connects TRBV28 to TRBJ1-1, with D perhaps TRBD1 (5 bases). This CDR3 is built from 15 residues. Between the trimmed V and J ends, which lost 6 bases and 1 base, there was a span of 15 bases. The germline CDR1 and CDR2 sequences are MDHEN and SYDVKM. The CDR3 bases are TGTGCCAGCAGCCGGACAAGCTCCTGGAACACTGAAGCTTTCTTT. Its protein product is CASSRTSSWNTEAFF.

The rearrangement links TRBV9 to TRBJ1-5, with TRBD1 as a possible D gene (6 bases). This CDR3 has 14 amino acids. Germline V gives CDR1 SGDLS, CDR2 YYNGEE. The V and J ends lost 4 bases and 7 bases respectively, with 15 bases between them. The CDR3 loop reads CASSPDRYGQPQHF. The CDR3 DNA follows: TGTGCCAGCAGCCCCGACAGGTACGGCCAGCCCCAGCATTTT.

A single count supports this clone. V usage is TRBV6-5 and J usage is TRBJ2-7; 11 positions agree with TRBD1. Germline loops: CDR1 MNHEY, CDR2 SVGAGI. The CDR3 is 15 amino acids. V gave up 2 bases and J gave up 2 bases; unmatched junction bases: 2. In nucleotides, the CDR3 is TGTGCCAGCAGTTACGGACAGGGGGCTACCTACGAGCAGTACTTC. It codes for CASSYGQGATYEQYF.

The genes are TRBV11-3 and TRBJ2-2, with D perhaps matching TRBD1 (6 bases). The CDR3 covers 15 residues. In germline, CDR1 is SGHNT, CDR2 YENEEA. V gave up 5 bases and J gave up 2 bases, with 12 bases separating them. The CDR3 nucleotides read TGTGCCAGCAGCCTGGACAGTTTAAACACCGGGGAGCTGTTTTTT. Protein: CASSLDSLNTGELFF.

The chain joins TRBV7-9 to TRBJ1-2, with 7 bases lining up with TRBD1. Germline assignment: CDR1 SEHNR and CDR2 FQNEAQ (reference sequence). With V trimmed by 5 bases and J by 4 bases, 7 bases remained unmatched. CDR3 length: 14 amino acids. The chain's CDR3 is CASSRTGEPYGYTF. For the CDR3, the DNA is TGTGCCAGCAGCCGGACAGGAGAACCCTATGGCTACACCTTC. The full variable domain, with the rest looked up from reference TRBV7-9 and TRBJ1-2, is DTGVSQNPRHKITKRGQNVTFRCDPISEHNRLYWYRQTLGQGPEFLTYFQNEAQLEKSRLLSDRFSAERPKGSFSTLEIQRTEQGDSAMYLCASSRTGEPYGYTFGSGTRLTVV.

Remarks on this clone: This sample includes further DNA sequences coding for the same CDR3. The chain employs TRBV5-5 and TRBJ1-5; no definite D call. V shed 2 bases and J shed 1 base, with 4 bases lying between them. CDR3 size: 13 residues. CDR1 and CDR2 (germline): SGHKS, YYEKEE (reference sequence). CDR3 amino acids: CASSFQSNQPQHF. Written as DNA, the CDR3 is TGTGCCAGCAGCTTCCAGAGCAATCAGCCCCAGCATTTT.

The V gene is TRBV3-1 (or the pseudogene TRBV3-2), the J gene TRBJ2-1; 9 positions agree with TRBD2. The germline V gene has CDR1 LGHDT and CDR2 YNNKEL (reference sequence). This CDR3 region has 16 residues. Trimming cost V 2 bases and J 2 bases; bases outside gene matches: 4. The CDR3 sequence: CASSQFAGGPYNEQFF. CDR3 DNA sequence: TGTGCCAGCAGCCAATTTGCGGGAGGGCCCTACAATGAGCAGTTCTTC.

The rearrangement links TRBV27 to TRBJ1-1; 7 bases align to TRBD1. Germline V gene lookup returns CDR1 MNHEY and CDR2 SMNVEV (reference sequence). The CDR3 has 14 residues. J lost 2 bases, V lost 7 bases, and 7 bases had no gene match. CDR3 coding DNA: TGTGCCAGCAATAAACAGGGGCCAAACACTGAAGCTTTCTTT. This encodes CASNKQGPNTEAFF.

This clone turned up a few times. The chain combines TRBV10-1 with TRBJ1-3; no clear D. The CDR3 contains 14 residues. The ends were cut back, 4 bases at V and 0 bases at J, with 7 bases in the middle. CDR1 and CDR2 (germline): WNHNN, SYGVQD (reference sequence). The CDR3: CASSVGASGNTIYF. The CDR3 nucleotides are TGCGCCAGCAGTGTTGGAGCCTCTGGAAACACCATATATTTT.

J is TRBJ1-2 and V is TRBV30, with D uncertain. This CDR3 is built from 11 residues. Trimming stripped 3 bases from V and 4 bases from J, with 6 bases between. CDR1 GTSNPN and CDR2 SVGIG come from the germline V gene (reference sequence). CDR3 sequence: CAWRQFYGYTF. The CDR3 nucleotides read TGTGCCTGGAGACAGTTCTATGGCTACACCTTC.

The chain combines TRBV28 with TRBJ1-1; 7 nucleotides line up with TRBD1. Germline V CDR1 and CDR2: MDHEN, SYDVKM. The CDR3 runs to 12 residues. Germline trimming cut 6 bases from V and 7 bases from J; bases unmatched to any gene: 5. Here the CDR3 DNA reads TGTGCCAGCAGGCTCGGGACAGATGAAGCTTTCTTT. Translation gives CASRLGTDEAFF.

The V call is TRBV12-5, the J call TRBJ1-4; TRBD1 matches 8 bases. Germline V gene lookup returns CDR1 LGHNT and CDR2 FRNRAP. This CDR3 is 16 amino acids long. After removal of 8 bases from V and 7 bases from J, the junction contained 15 bases not matched to a gene. The CDR3 sequence: CASTQAQGAWGEKLFF. In nucleotides, the CDR3 is TGTGCTAGTACTCAAGCTCAGGGGGCGTGGGGTGAAAAACTGTTTTTT.

V usage is TRBV11-3 and J usage is TRBJ2-3, with TRBD2 identical over 10 bases. V lost 4 bases, J lost 4 bases, and 11 bases stayed unmatched. This CDR3 is built from 17 residues. CDR1 and CDR2 from the germline V gene are SGHNT and YENEEA. CDR3 amino acids: CASSSGNLAGDPDTQYF. The CDR3 DNA reads TGTGCCAGCAGCTCTGGAAATCTAGCGGGAGATCCAGATACGCAGTATTTT.